A single sample gave rise to the 7 T cell receptor beta chains below, sequenced in a study of blood T cell repertoires in COVID-19. Here immunoSEQ multiplex PCR was the method, and the copy in TCRdb shows in-frame clones only, minus some. The top ten hold under 30% of the sample, which has fewer than 55,000 clones, about four fifths seen once. The sample taken for sequencing was peripheral blood. Every receptor here comes from a woman at least 80 years old with COVID-19, enrolled during active disease.

The CDR3 reads CASSLRQGNSPLHF. The CDR3 DNA reads as TGTGCCAGCAGTTTAAGGCAGGGGAATTCACCCCTCCACTTT. V usage is TRBV28 and J usage is TRBJ1-6, with D tentatively TRBD1 (6 bases). Between the trimmed V and J ends, which lost 2 bases and 7 bases, there was a span of 9 bases. The CDR3 covers 14 residues. The germline CDR1 and CDR2 sequences are MDHEN and SYDVKM.

The V gene is TRBV11-3, the J gene TRBJ2-7, with D unresolved. CDR3 length: 15 residues. Trimming stripped 5 bases from V and 3 bases from J, with 17 bases between. Germline lookup yields CDR1 SGHNT and CDR2 YENEEA. DNA of the CDR3: TGTGCCAGCAGCCCCGGGTCATCTTTACTCTACGAGCAGTACTTC. As protein: CASSPGSSLLYEQYF. Full variable domain (outside the CDR3, taken from reference TRBV11-3 and TRBJ2-7): EAGVVQSPRYKIIEKKQPVAFWCNPISGHNTLYWYLQNLGQGPELLIRYENEEAVDDSQLPKDRFSAERLKGVDSTLKIQPAELGDSAVYLCASSPGSSLLYEQYFGPGTRLTVT.

This clone has only a few counts. The chain uses TRBV7-9 and TRBJ1-6, with D possibly TRBD1 on 6 matching bases. This CDR3 comprises 15 residues. Germline CDR1 SEHNR, CDR2 FQNEAQ (reference sequence). The V and J ends lost 3 bases and 8 bases respectively, with 14 bases between them. The CDR3 here is CASSFMGAGYSPLHF. CDR3 sequence (DNA): TGTGCCAGCAGCTTTATGGGGGCTGGGTATTCACCCCTCCACTTT.

The CDR3 bases are TGTGCCATCAGTACCGAGGGGACTCGCTACACCTTC. As protein: CAISTEGTRYTF. This chain joins TRBV10-3 and TRBJ1-2, with a weak D call TRBD1 (5 bases). V was shortened by 5 bases and J by 9 bases, with 13 bases between the two germline ends. This CDR3 region has 12 residues. From germline, CDR1 is ENHRY and CDR2 SYGVKD.

The V call is TRBV27, the J call TRBJ2-1, with D unresolved. Germline lookup yields CDR1 MNHEY and CDR2 SMNVEV (reference sequence). The CDR3 runs 14 residues. The V end lost 4 bases, the J end lost 0 bases, and 7 bases lay between the germline ends. CDR3 nucleotides: TGTGCCAGCAGTTCGGTGAGCTCCTACAATGAGCAGTTCTTC. This codes for CASSSVSSYNEQFF.

V usage is TRBV27 and J usage is TRBJ2-3; TRBD1 might be the D (5 bases). This CDR3 has 17 residues. The germline V gene encodes CDR1 MNHEY and CDR2 SMNVEV (reference sequence). V was cut by 3 bases and J by 0 bases, with 16 bases left in between. CDR3 residues: CASSFRASLWSTDTQYF. CDR3 DNA sequence: TGTGCCAGCAGTTTCAGGGCATCGCTGTGGAGCACAGATACGCAGTATTTT.

This sequence joins TRBV9 and TRBJ1-4; weak D call: TRBD1 (5 bases). Germline lookup yields CDR1 SGDLS and CDR2 YYNGEE. The germline V and J ends were trimmed by 1 base and 8 bases, with 12 bases remaining between them. The CDR3 has 14 residues. The CDR3 DNA reads as TGTGCCAGCAGCGTAAATCAGGGAAAGGAAAAACTGTTTTTT. This gives the protein CASSVNQGKEKLFF.